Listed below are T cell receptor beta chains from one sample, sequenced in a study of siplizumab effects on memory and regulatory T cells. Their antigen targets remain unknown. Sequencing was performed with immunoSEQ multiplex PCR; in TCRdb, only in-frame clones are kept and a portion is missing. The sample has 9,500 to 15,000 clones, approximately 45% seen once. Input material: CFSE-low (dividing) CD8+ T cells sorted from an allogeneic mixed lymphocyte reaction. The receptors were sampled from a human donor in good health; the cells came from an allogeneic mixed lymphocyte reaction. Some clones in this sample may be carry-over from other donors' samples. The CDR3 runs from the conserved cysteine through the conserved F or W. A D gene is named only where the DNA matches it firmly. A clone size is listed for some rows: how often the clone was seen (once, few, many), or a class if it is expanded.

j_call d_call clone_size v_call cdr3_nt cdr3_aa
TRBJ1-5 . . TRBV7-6 TGTGCCAGCAGGCTGAACAGCAATCAGCCCCAGCATTTT CASRLNSNQPQHF
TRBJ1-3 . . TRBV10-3 TGTGCCATCAGTGAGGACCTTAGGGTATCAGGAAACACCATATATTTT CAISEDLRVSGNTIYF
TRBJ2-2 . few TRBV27 TGTGCCAGCAGCTCCCGACTAGTGGTGGTCGGGGAGCTGTTTTTT CASSSRLVVVGELFF
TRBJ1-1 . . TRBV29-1 TGCAGCGTTTTTATTGGTGAAGCTTTCTTT CSVFIGEAFF
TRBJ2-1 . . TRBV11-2 TGTGCCAGCAGCACCTACAGGGGGGGCGGCTATGAGCAGTTCTTC CASSTYRGGGYEQFF
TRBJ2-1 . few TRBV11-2 TGTGCCAGCAGCCCGTTTTCCAATGAGCAGTTCTTC CASSPFSNEQFF
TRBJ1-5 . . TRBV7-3 TGTGCCAGCAGCCCTCCCCGGCAGGGGTACTATAGCAATCAGCCCCAGCATTTT CASSPPRQGYYSNQPQHF
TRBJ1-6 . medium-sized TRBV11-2 TGTGCCAGCAGCCTGGGACGGAATAATTCACCCCTCCACTTT CASSLGRNNSPLHF
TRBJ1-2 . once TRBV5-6 TGTGCCAGCAGGATGGATCACTATGGCTACACCTTC CASRMDHYGYTF
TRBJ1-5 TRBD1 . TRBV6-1 TGTGCCAGCAGTCTACCGACAGGGGATACGCAGCCCCAGCATTTT CASSLPTGDTQPQHF
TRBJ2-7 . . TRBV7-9 TGTGCCAGCAGCCTAGGGATCAACGAGCAGTACTTC CASSLGINEQYF
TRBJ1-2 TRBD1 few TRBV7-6 TGTGCCAGCAGCTACAGCGCCGGGACAGCTTATGGCTACACCTTC CASSYSAGTAYGYTF
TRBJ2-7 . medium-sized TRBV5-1 TGCGCCAGCAGCTACCAGCCCGGCTACGAGCAGTACTTC CASSYQPGYEQYF
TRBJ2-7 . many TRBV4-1 TGCGCCAGCAGCCACAGGGACGGAGGATACTACGAGCAGTACTTC CASSHRDGGYYEQYF
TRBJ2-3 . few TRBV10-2 TGCGCCAGCAGTGAGTCGGGGGCCCGCGATACGCAGTATTTT CASSESGARDTQYF
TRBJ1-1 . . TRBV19 TGTGCCAGTAGTCGCCCCGGGAGCACTGAAGCTTTCTTT CASSRPGSTEAFF
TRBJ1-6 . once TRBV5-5 TGTGCCAGCAGGCCAAGAGGGGCCAGCTCCTATAATTCACCCCTCCACTTT CASRPRGASSYNSPLHF
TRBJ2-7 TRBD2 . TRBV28 TGTGCCAGCAGTTTATCCCTAGCGGGCCTCTCCTACGAGCAGTACTTC CASSLSLAGLSYEQYF
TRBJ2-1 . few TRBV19 TGTGCCAGTAGTCTCCCGGGACCGCCACTCTACAATGAGCAGTTCTTC CASSLPGPPLYNEQFF
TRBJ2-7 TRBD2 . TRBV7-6 TGTGCCAGCAGCTTAGAAGGACTAGCGGGGACCTACGAGCAGTACTTC CASSLEGLAGTYEQYF
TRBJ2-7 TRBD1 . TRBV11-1 TGTGCCAGCAGCTCTAGGACAGGGACGTACGAGCAGTACTTC CASSSRTGTYEQYF
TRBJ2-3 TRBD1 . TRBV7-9 TGTGCCAGCAGCCCTCTAAGAGGGACAGAGAGCACAGATACGCAGTATTTT CASSPLRGTESTDTQYF
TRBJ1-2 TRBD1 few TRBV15 TGTGCCACCAGTGGAGTGGGACAGGGAAATGATGGCTACACCTTC CATSGVGQGNDGYTF
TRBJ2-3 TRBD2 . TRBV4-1 TGCGCCAGCAGCCAAGAAGGCGGTCCACCCGGGACTACGATTAATACGCAGTATTTT CASSQEGGPPGTTINTQYF
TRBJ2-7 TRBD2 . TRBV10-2 TGCGCCAGCAGTGACGGACTAGTCCCCGAGCAGTACTTC CASSDGLVPEQYF
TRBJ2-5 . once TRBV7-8 TGTGCCAGCAGCTTAGAAGGGCAAGAGACCCAGTACTTC CASSLEGQETQYF
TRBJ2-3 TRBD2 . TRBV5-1 TGCGCCAGCAGCTGGACGGGACTAGCGGGGGGATCAGATACGCAGTATTTT CASSWTGLAGGSDTQYF
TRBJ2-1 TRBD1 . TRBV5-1 TGCGCCAGCAGCCTCGGGACAGGGGGCCCGGTTGAGCAGTTCTTC CASSLGTGGPVEQFF
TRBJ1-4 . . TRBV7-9 TGTGCCAGCAGCGGGTTCAGTGCAACTAATGAAAAACTGTTTTTT CASSGFSATNEKLFF
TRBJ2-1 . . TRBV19 TGTGCCAGTAGTATAGTCATTGGGCGGGCGGAATTCGATGAGCAGTTCTTC CASSIVIGRAEFDEQFF
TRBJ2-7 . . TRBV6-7 TGTGCCAGCAGTCTTTACGAGCAGTACTTC CASSLYEQYF
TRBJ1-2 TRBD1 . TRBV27 TGTGCCAGCAGCCCTATCGGACAGGGGGCGAATGGCTACACCTTC CASSPIGQGANGYTF